This note documents a single T cell receptor (beta chain) sequence. It has no known antigen specificity. No base qualities exist here, and no much larger clone lies one base off it. The sample comes from a study of shared clonotypes between healthy human individuals (dated by TCRdb to about 2020). With respect to the entire study: A few men and two women, aged 18 to 49 years, made up the cohort. To estimate repertoire size and how much clonotype sharing occurs between individuals, the study deeply sequenced the blood TCR repertoires of roughly 5 healthy adults. Libraries were prepared and TCR repertoires were sequenced by different laboratories using diverse techniques, in order to increase sequencing depth and limit assay-specific biases. Per donor, leukapheresis produced somewhere between about 0.85 and 8.9 billion PBMCs. The study at large found these results: Because the study included only a small number of donors, the genetic and exposure-history diversity represented was limited. Sampling was limited to blood, and TCR repertoires in tissue likely differ from TCR repertoires in blood. Pairwise subsampling indicated that sequencing depth was expected to affect the degree of clonotype sharing among donors.

The donors were healthy, HIV-negative adults with no recently reported acute infections or vaccinations. Every donor was a Caucasian adult living in Nashville, Tennessee, USA. In the unsorted samples, 90 million or so PBMCs were counted, and genomic DNA was extracted using the QIAamp DNA Blood Mini kit. Blood was obtained by leukapheresis, after which PBMCs were separated by Ficoll-Histopaque density gradient centrifugation and cryopreserved in liquid nitrogen vapor phase. Using the deep immunoSEQ assay, multiplex PCR amplified TCR CDR3 regions from genomic DNA. For each cell subset, the extracted genomic DNA was distributed evenly across all wells of several immunoSEQ 96-well plates, and each plate served as one replicate. For unsorted PBMC, around 330 ng genomic DNA, equal to tens of thousands of T cell genomes, was loaded into each replicate PCR. Genomic DNA from unsorted PBMC was sequenced over ten immunoSEQ deep assay plates. Purified libraries were quantified with a Qubit 3.0 fluorometer, sized on a Bioanalyzer 2100, and re-quantified with the KAPA Library Quantification kit. Every immunoSEQ 96-well plate was sequenced on a dedicated single-read 150-cycle Illumina NextSeq 550 flow cell. From the authors' description of their analysis: Because the immunoSEQ output included only junctional sequences and no quality scores, the filtering could not be the same as the filtering used for full-length reads. To assign V/J genes and CDR3, sequences were annotated using PyIR, a Python wrapper for IgBLAST v1.9, with IMGT germline references. Reads were filtered out if the reads had weak V/J assignments (E-value above 1e-6), no CDR3, stop codons, out-of-frame junctions, or ambiguous translated residues. V3J clonotypes were defined as sequences sharing an identical inferred V gene, J gene, and CDR3 amino acid sequence. To compute the percentage overlap between repertoires, the number of shared unique clonotypes was divided by the size of the smaller repertoire. Repertoire richness was assessed with RTK rarefaction, the Chao1 estimator, and Recon v2.1 estimates of unobserved clonotypes. TCRdb mirrors the immuneACCESS table, restricted to in-frame sequences. Some clones are absent from its copies; in checked studies, under half trace to an unresolved V gene, and the reason for the others is unknown. For V, J and clone size, that table is used; D and trimming come from the DNA. Recorded for this sample are about 450,000 clones; 75% to 85% of them occurred a single time. The ten largest clonotypes hold about 12% of the sample.

The germline V gene (reference sequence) provides CDR1 MNHEY and CDR2 SMNVEV. Trimming removed 5 bases from V and 9 bases from J, leaving 14 bases between the germline ends. The CDR3 holds 13 amino acids from the cysteine to the phenylalanine. The read is trimmed to its CDR3 DNA, 39 bases read in frame from base 1. The sequencing input was PBMCs. The sequence came from a woman aged 40-49 years in good health. Some clones in this sample may be carry-over from other donors' samples. The chain is assembled from TRBV27 and TRBJ1-5; the D gene identity is not certain. CDR3 reads: CASSLDPEWPQHF. The sequenced DNA is TGTGCCAGCAGTCTTGATCCGGAGTGGCCCCAGCATTTT.